A single sample is the source of the 10 T cell receptor beta chains below, sequenced in a study of T cells after posttransplantation cyclophosphamide. The data were produced by immunoSEQ multiplex PCR, yet TCRdb's version contains in-frame clones alone and is incomplete. The table has tens of thousands of clones, around 80% seen once. A marrow graft followed busulfan-fludarabine conditioning, with cyclophosphamide on days +3 and +4. This specimen consisted of CD4+ T cells sorted from blood, obtained roughly 250 weeks after a stem cell transplant with posttransplant cyclophosphamide. The receptors were gathered from a female patient in her thirties or forties who received an allogeneic stem cell transplant from a related donor, was CMV-positive, and had no GVHD. Some of the T cells might come from the graft donor.

This clone was observed a handful of times. V is TRBV28 and J is TRBJ2-3; D is unresolved. V lost 7 bases and J lost 5, with 13 bases in between. Germline loops: CDR1 MDHEN, CDR2 SYDVKM. This CDR3 has 13 amino acids. The CDR3 spells CASIPRSLDTQYF. For the CDR3, the DNA is TGTGCCAGCATCCCCAGGTCGTTAGATACGCAGTATTTT.

This clone was found a few times. The CDR3, as DNA: TGTGCCAGTAGTACTCGGACAGTCTATGGCTACACCTTC. Protein sequence: CASSTRTVYGYTF. The chain links TRBV19 to TRBJ1-2; tentative D call: TRBD1 (6 bases). Trimming left V 4 bases short and J 4 bases short, with 10 bases between. The CDR3 runs to 13 residues. CDR1 and CDR2 from the germline V gene are LNHDA and SQIVND (reference sequence).

The chain recombines TRBV5-1 with TRBJ2-7; 9 bases match TRBD2. Germline values: CDR1 SGHRS, CDR2 YFSETQ. The V segment lost 2 bases and the J segment 4 bases; nucleotides outside the gene matches: 16. This CDR3 is 18 amino acids long. CDR3 residues: CASSFSDKRGAEFYEQYF. In DNA form, the CDR3 reads TGCGCCAGCAGCTTCTCGGATAAGCGGGGGGCCGAATTTTACGAGCAGTACTTC.

This chain links TRBV7-6 with TRBJ2-7; 7 bases are a match to TRBD1. Trimming cost V 0 bases and J 6 bases; bases outside gene matches: 5. CDR3 length equals 14 residues. CDR1 is SGHVS, CDR2 FNYEAQ, per germline. The CDR3 region is CASSLARQGAEQYF. As DNA, the CDR3 is TGTGCCAGCAGCTTAGCGCGACAGGGAGCCGAGCAGTACTTC.

The chain employs TRBV5-1 and TRBJ1-1; D is perhaps TRBD1 (6 bases). Trimming cost V 4 bases and J 1 base, with 11 bases left between them. Germline loops: CDR1 SGHRS, CDR2 YFSETQ. The CDR3 is made up of 14 amino acids. CDR3 nucleotides: TGCGCCAGCAGCCGACAGGTTCCGAACACTGAAGCTTTCTTT. As protein: CASSRQVPNTEAFF.

This clone was observed a handful of times. The V call is TRBV14, the J call TRBJ1-6; D is perhaps TRBD1 (6 bases). The V end was cut by 1 base, the J end by 9 bases, with 16 bases between. CDR3 size: 16 residues. Germline V lookup: CDR1 SGHDN, CDR2 FVKESK. The CDR3 protein is CASSQAGRQGSSPLHF. Written as DNA, the CDR3 is TGTGCCAGCAGCCAAGCAGGTCGGCAGGGGAGTTCACCCCTCCACTTT.

This clone has a handful of counts. The CDR3 reads CASSLTGGQMNTEAFF. The CDR3 DNA reads TGTGCCAGCAGCTTAACAGGGGGCCAAATGAACACTGAAGCTTTCTTT. V gene TRBV7-3 combines with J gene TRBJ1-1; TRBD1 agrees at 7 bases. The CDR3 is 16 amino acids. Trimming at V came to 0 bases and at J to 0 bases, leaving 4 bases not matched to a gene. The V gene's germline CDR1 is SGHTA and CDR2 FQGTGA.

The chain couples TRBV11-3 to TRBJ2-1; TRBD2 agrees at 7 bases. Unmatched junction bases numbered 11, after V lost 5 bases and J lost 7 bases. This CDR3 contains 15 residues. CDR1 SGHNT and CDR2 YENEEA come from the germline V gene. CDR3 residues: CASSPRWAGVNEQFF. CDR3 nucleotide sequence: TGTGCCAGCAGCCCCCGGTGGGCGGGGGTGAATGAGCAGTTCTTC.

The J gene is TRBJ2-5, the V gene TRBV5-1; 7 bases fit TRBD2. V gave up 4 bases and J gave up 4 bases; unmatched junction bases: 10. The length of the CDR3 is 15 residues. The germline V gene encodes CDR1 SGHRS and CDR2 YFSETQ. CDR3 DNA: TGCGCCAGCAGCCTCAGCGGGGTGTGGGGAGAGACCCAGTACTTC. It codes for CASSLSGVWGETQYF.

J is TRBJ2-3 and V is TRBV19, with D possibly matching TRBD2 (6 bases). Between the trimmed V and J ends, which lost 7 bases and 0 bases, there was a span of 11 bases. From germline, CDR1 is LNHDA and CDR2 SQIVND (reference sequence). The CDR3 covers 14 residues. The CDR3 protein is CASNYGTSTDTQYF. CDR3 DNA: TGTGCCAGTAACTACGGGACTAGCACAGATACGCAGTATTTT.